These 18 T cell receptor beta chains originate from one sample sequenced in a study of tumor-infiltrating lymphocytes in primary liver carcinoma. Co-extraction yielded RNA and DNA from approximately 20-30 mg of unsorted bulk tissue. Using a constant-region primer together with ProtoScript II reverse transcriptase, TCR beta cDNA was made from approximately 0.55 ug of total RNA. Three-round nested multiplex PCR performed with slightly modified ARM-PCR produced the TCR beta libraries. The two initial PCR rounds, around 11 cycles each, used TRBV1-TRBV30 forward and C-beta reverse primers. Each CDR3 protein gets one entry after TCRdb re-called the multiplex PCR reads with MiXCR. The sample has fewer than 50,000 distinct CDR3 sequences, roughly 77% seen once. The sequenced sample consisted of tumor-adjacent normal liver tissue. Receptors were obtained from a woman between 25 and 40 years old with primary liver carcinoma and hepatitis B virus infection.

Note on this clonotype: Because the CDR3 is missing its conserved closing phenylalanine or tryptophan, this is likely a read error. The J gene is TRBJ2-4, the V gene TRBV7-9; 7 nucleotides line up with TRBD1. CDR1 SEHNR and CDR2 FQNEAQ come from the germline V gene (reference sequence). V gave up 5 bases and J gave up 2 bases; unmatched junction bases: 3. The CDR3 loop spans 14 amino acids. Here the CDR3 DNA reads TGTGCCAGCAGCAACAGGGGCCCCAAAAACATTCAGTACTCC. Protein: CASSNRGPKNIQYS.

V is TRBV11-2 and J is TRBJ2-2, with unresolved D. The CDR3 runs 12 residues. V gave up 3 bases and J gave up 9 bases, with 8 bases separating them. CDR1 SGHAT and CDR2 FQNNGV come from the germline V gene. This CDR3 reads CASSFDTWELFF. For the CDR3, the DNA is TGTGCCAGCAGCTTCGATACCTGGGAGCTGTTTTTT. Full variable domain (remainder filled in from reference TRBV11-2 and TRBJ2-2): EAGVAQSPRYKIIEKRQSVAFWCNPISGHATLYWYQQILGQGPKLLIQFQNNGVVDDSQLPKDRFSAERLKGVDSTLKIQPAKLEDSAVYLCASSFDTWELFFGEGSRLTVL.

On this clonotype itself: The germline gene is not matched at one end of the junction; a read error may be the cause. The J gene is TRBJ2-6, the V gene TRBV12-3 or TRBV12-4, with 10 bases matching TRBD1. The CDR3 extends over 20 amino acids. As DNA, the CDR3 is TGTGCCAGCAGCTTAAAGGGGGGGACAGGGGTCCGCTCTGGGGTCAACGTCCTGACTTTC. Amino acid sequence: CASSLKGGTGVRSGVNVLTF.

About this clonotype itself: With a much larger clone just one base away, this may be a read error. V and J are TRBV7-9 and TRBJ1-1, with 7 bases aligning to TRBD1. V was clipped by 8 bases and J by 3 bases; unmatched bases: 6. The CDR3 totals 13 residues. Germline V gene sequence: CDR1 SEHNR, CDR2 FQNEAQ (reference sequence). The CDR3 coding sequence is TGTGCCAGCCGCCCCACAGGGGACACTGAAGCTTTCTTT. Translated, it gives CASRPTGDTEAFF.

Regarding this clonotype: The missing conserved phenylalanine or tryptophan at the end of this CDR3 makes a read error likely. The chain combines TRBV6-2 or TRBV6-3 with TRBJ2-7; D gene unclear. The germline V gene encodes CDR1 MNHEY and CDR2 SVGEGT. This CDR3 has 13 amino acids. Trimming took 5 bases from V and 2 from J, leaving 10 bases between them. Written as DNA, the CDR3 is TGTGCCAGCAGTCATGACTCTACCTACGAGCAGTACTAC. It specifies CASSHDSTYEQYY.

Notes on this clonotype: The final CDR3 position lacks the conserved phenylalanine or tryptophan, pointing to a likely read error. The rearrangement uses TRBV10-3 and TRBJ2-3; unclear D gene. Deletions cut 10 bases from V and 0 bases from J, with 14 bases between. Germline V gene sequence: CDR1 ENHRY, CDR2 SYGVKD. The CDR3 runs to 14 residues. The CDR3 sequence: CATAYQVSTDTQYL. Written as DNA, the CDR3 is TGTGCCACCGCCTACCAGGTTAGCACAGATACGCAGTATTTG.

Worth noting for this clonotype: One end of the junction varies from germline; a read error may be responsible. This sequence joins TRBV5-6 and TRBJ2-6; weak D call: TRBD1 (5 bases). The length of the CDR3 is 17 residues. Germline values: CDR1 SGHDT, CDR2 YYEEEE. CDR3 DNA sequence: TGTGCTAGCAGCCAGGACAACAGCTTCTCTGGGGCCAACGTCCTGATATTC. It translates to CASSQDNSFSGANVLIF.

The V and J genes are TRBV10-3 and TRBJ2-7, with 7 bases fitting TRBD2. The J segment lost 8 bases and the V segment lost 3 bases, leaving 13 bases of the junction unmatched. Looked up from germline, CDR1 is ENHRY and CDR2 is SYGVKD. The CDR3 is 15 amino acids. CDR3 region: CAISDRTRGRAQQYF. The CDR3 bases are TGTGCCATCAGTGATAGGACTAGAGGTAGGGCCCAGCAGTACTTC.

This clonotype was seen at least ten times. Because the CDR3 is missing its conserved closing phenylalanine or tryptophan, this is likely a read error. The genes are TRBV11-2 and TRBJ2-3; no definite D call. Germline CDR1 and CDR2: SGHAT and FQNNGV. CDR3 length equals 13 residues. CDR3 residues: CASSPWSTDTQYS. The CDR3 nucleotides are TGCGCCAGCAGCCCCTGGAGCACAGATACGCAGTATTCT.

Note on this clonotype: At one boundary the junction diverges from the germline segment, which might be a read error. The chain employs TRBV12-3 or TRBV12-4 and TRBJ2-3; possible D gene TRBD1, 5 bases. This CDR3 has 14 amino acids. The CDR3 DNA follows: TGTGTCAGCAGAACGGGTGGGGCAACAGATACGCAATATTTT. Its translation is CVSRTGGATDTQYF.

In the case of this clonotype: In this CDR3 the conserved last residue, phenylalanine or tryptophan, is missing, so a read error is likely. The DNA is left out, because the CDR3 cannot be placed on it with certainty; the CDR3 is given as TCRdb lists it. V and J are TRBV4-1 and TRBJ2-1; the table's D call, TRBD1, has no DNA check behind it. The CDR3 region is 15 residues in length, termini included. Germline V gene sequence: CDR1 MGHRA, CDR2 YSYEKL. The CDR3 loop reads CASSQEPGGDNEKFL.

On this clonotype itself: Possible read error: a much larger clone is one base away. The chain couples TRBV28 to TRBJ2-3; 9 bases agree with TRBD2. The CDR3 covers 16 residues. Germline V CDR1 and CDR2: MDHEN, SYDVKM. V shed 6 bases, J shed 3 bases, and the junction held 10 bases outside the gene matches. The CDR3 nucleotides read TGTGCCAGCAGAACCGGGGCGGGAGGGCAGACAGATACGCAGTATTTT. It encodes CASRTGAGGQTDTQYF.

To note about this clonotype: It may be a read error: a sequence one base away is much more abundant. This chain connects TRBV6-6 to TRBJ1-1; 8 nucleotides align to TRBD1. CDR1 is MNHNY, CDR2 SVGAGI, per germline (reference sequence). The CDR3 is made up of 14 amino acids. The CDR3 loop is CASIIQGVNTEALF. CDR3 sequence (DNA): TGTGCCAGCATTATACAGGGGGTGAACACTGAAGCTCTCTTT.

The table lists this clonotype with many counts. V is TRBV5-5 and J is TRBJ2-1; D call uncertain. The CDR3 covers 11 residues. V gave up 1 base and J gave up 8 bases, with 4 bases separating them. Germline V lookup: CDR1 SGHKS, CDR2 YYEKEE (reference sequence). For the CDR3, the DNA is TGTGCCAGCAGCTTGTTGTATGAGCAGTTCTTC. It specifies CASSLLYEQFF.

The rearrangement uses TRBV6-2 or TRBV6-3 and TRBJ2-7, with 8 bases fitting TRBD2. CDR1 is MNHEY and CDR2 is SVGEGT in the germline V gene. This CDR3 spans 15 amino acids. In DNA form, the CDR3 reads TGTGAGAGCAGCCGGGGGGGCTCTGCCTCCTACGAGCAGTACTTC. Translated, it gives CESSRGGSASYEQYF.

The gene calls are TRBV4-1 and TRBJ2-5, with a weak D call TRBD2 (6 bases). Trimming took 10 bases from V and 4 from J, leaving 19 bases between them. The CDR3 length is 14 residues. Germline CDR1 is MGHRA and CDR2 is YSYEKL. The CDR3 sequence is CAKSLQQEGETQYF. The DNA for the CDR3 is TGCGCCAAAAGCCTCCAGCAGGAGGGAGAGACCCAGTACTTC.

The chain combines TRBV11-2 with TRBJ2-7; D uncertain. CDR1 is SGHAT and CDR2 is FQNNGV in the germline V gene. The length of the CDR3 is 12 residues. The V and J ends lost 3 bases and 4 bases respectively, with 7 bases between them. The CDR3 here is CASSFPAYEQYF. In nucleotides, the CDR3 is TGTGCCAGCAGCTTTCCGGCGTACGAGCAGTACTTC. Based on the CDR3 plus reference TRBV11-2 and TRBJ2-7, the full variable domain is EAGVAQSPRYKIIEKRQSVAFWCNPISGHATLYWYQQILGQGPKLLIQFQNNGVVDDSQLPKDRFSAERLKGVDSTLKIQPAKLEDSAVYLCASSFPAYEQYFGPGTRLTVT.

The V and J genes are TRBV7-9 and TRBJ2-7, with TRBD2 identical over 7 bases. The CDR3 runs to 14 residues. The germline gives CDR1 SEHNR, CDR2 FQNEAQ (reference sequence). V gave up 7 bases and J gave up 0 bases; unmatched junction bases: 6. CDR3 in amino acids: CASNTGGISYEQYF. CDR3 nucleotides: TGTGCCAGCAACACGGGAGGCATCTCCTACGAGCAGTACTTC.